The 19 T cell receptor beta chains in this list originate from one sample, sequenced in a study of blood T cells in healthy people across ages. PCR was performed a second time for about 7 to 11 cycles using a sample-barcoded 5' primer and a J-beta primer mix. One entry per CDR3 protein results from TCRdb running MiXCR on the 5' RACE reads. The table lists around 870,000 distinct CDR3 sequences, 29% of them singletons, with roughly 17% in the top ten. The sequenced sample consisted of blood. Receptors originate from a woman aged 80 or over in good health.

This clonotype turned up a few times. A much more abundant neighbour one base away suggests this may be a read error. In DNA form, the CDR3 reads TGTGCCGGCAGCCCCCTAGGCGGGGGGACCCGAGAGTTCTTC. Its protein product is CAGSPLGGGTREFF. The chain employs TRBV6-5 and TRBJ2-1, with 8 bases aligning to TRBD2. Looked up from germline, CDR1 is MNHEY and CDR2 is SVGAGI. CDR3 length equals 14 residues.

About this clonotype: With a much larger clone just one base away, this may be a read error. The rearrangement uses TRBV6-6 and TRBJ2-1; D uncertain. The J call may not be correct, given that the DNA end is closer to TRBJ2-7. The germline CDR1 and CDR2 sequences are MNHNY and SVGAGI (reference sequence). The CDR3 totals 12 residues. The DNA of the CDR3 is TGTGCCAGCACCCGAGGTAGCAATGAGCAGTACTTC. Protein sequence: CASTRGSNEQYF.

This clonotype turned up a few times. CDR3 coding DNA: TGTGCCAGCAGGGACACCGGGACTGCAAGCTCTGGAAACACCATATATTTT. Its translation is CASRDTGTASSGNTIYF. This chain links TRBV6-1 with TRBJ1-3, with D tentatively TRBD1 (5 bases). Looked up from germline, CDR1 is MNHNS and CDR2 is SASEGT. V lost 6 bases to trimming and J lost 0 bases, with 18 bases between them. The CDR3 has 17 amino acids.

This clonotype showed up just a few times. A much larger clone sits a single nucleotide away, making a read error possible. The chain carries TRBV6-2 or TRBV6-3 and TRBJ2-7; 8 bases fit TRBD2. Germline V gene data show CDR1 as MNHEY and CDR2 as SVGEGT. V was clipped by 6 bases and J by 7 bases; unmatched bases: 8. The CDR3 runs 13 residues. The CDR3 region has the DNA TGTGCCAGCAGGCCCCCGGGGGGGGCTGAGCAGTACTTC. The encoded protein is CASRPPGGAEQYF.

This clonotype was counted many times. The chain couples TRBV6-5 to TRBJ1-5; D unclear. The germline V gene has CDR1 MNHEY and CDR2 SVGAGI. The V gene lost 6 bases and the J gene lost 4 bases, with 7 bases spanning the gap. CDR3 length equals 12 residues. Here the CDR3 reads CASRRANQPQHF. The CDR3 DNA sequence: TGTGCCAGCAGACGCGCTAATCAGCCCCAGCATTTT.

A few counts support this clonotype. The chain is built from TRBV6-2 or TRBV6-3 and TRBJ1-5; possibly TRBD1 for D (6 bases). The CDR3 runs to 16 residues. CDR1 is MNHEY, CDR2 SVGEGT, per germline. Trimming cost V 0 bases and J 1 base, with 10 bases left between them. The CDR3 loop reads CASSYSTRGSNQPQHF. The CDR3 coding sequence is TGTGCCAGCAGTTACTCGACGAGGGGGAGCAATCAGCCCCAGCATTTT.

About this clonotype: This could be a read error, since a much larger clone is one nucleotide away. The V call is TRBV30, the J call TRBJ2-5; a possible D gene is TRBD2 (6 bases). Germline V CDR1 and CDR2: GTSNPN, SVGIG (reference sequence). The CDR3 extends over 12 amino acids. The DNA of the CDR3 is TGTGCCTTGGGGCGGGGCGGCGAGACCCGGTACTTC. Protein sequence: CALGRGGETRYF. The whole variable domain, remainder taken from reference TRBV30 and TRBJ2-5, is SQTIHQWPATLVQPVGSPLSLECTVEGTSNPNLYWYRQAAGRGLQLLFYSVGIGQISSEVPQNLSASRPQDRQFILSSKKLLLSDSGFYLCALGRGGETRYFGPGTRLLVL.

V gene TRBV5-1 combines with J gene TRBJ2-7; 8 bases fit TRBD1. Germline lookup yields CDR1 SGHRS and CDR2 YFSETQ. The CDR3 extends over 15 amino acids. Trimming at V came to 2 bases and at J to 3 bases, leaving 7 bases not matched to a gene. The CDR3 DNA reads TGCGCCAGCAGCTTTGGACAGGGCAATTTCTACGAGCAGTACTTC. This sequence encodes CASSFGQGNFYEQYF.

A few counts support this clonotype. V gene TRBV7-2 combines with J gene TRBJ1-1, with D unresolved. Trimming removed 1 base at V and 3 bases at J, with 9 bases between. The CDR3 has 14 residues. The germline V gene has CDR1 SGHTA and CDR2 FQGNSA. CDR3 loop: CASSLGIEYTEAFF. CDR3 DNA: TGTGCCAGCAGCTTAGGGATAGAATACACTGAAGCTTTCTTT.

This clonotype was counted a single time. The V gene is TRBV7-2, the J gene TRBJ1-1; the match to TRBD1 covers 8 bases. Trimming cost V 4 bases and J 5 bases; bases outside gene matches: 9. This CDR3 is 15 amino acids long. Germline CDR1 and CDR2: SGHTA and FQGNSA. CDR3 loop: CASSSRLTGVTEAFF. CDR3 coding DNA: TGTGCCAGCAGCTCCCGCCTGACAGGGGTAACTGAAGCTTTCTTT.

This clonotype has ten or more counts. This chain links TRBV20-1 with TRBJ1-4, with TRBD1 as a possible D gene (5 bases). The CDR3 length is 13 residues. V lost 6 bases and J 14 bases, leaving 22 bases between the germline ends. CDR1 DFQATT and CDR2 SNEGSKA come from the germline V gene (reference sequence). The CDR3 here is CSAPGAAGVKLFF. For the CDR3, the DNA is TGCAGTGCCCCCGGGGCCGCTGGGGTTAAGCTGTTTTTT.

The chain combines TRBV4-1 with TRBJ1-1, with D tentatively TRBD1 (5 bases). Trimming removed 0 bases at V and 5 bases at J, with 16 bases between. The germline gives CDR1 MGHRA, CDR2 YSYEKL. The CDR3 covers 16 residues. This CDR3 reads CASSQDGSGGVTEAFF. Written as DNA, the CDR3 is TGCGCCAGCAGCCAAGATGGTTCGGGGGGGGTAACTGAAGCTTTCTTT.

In its sample, this clonotype was seen many times. The V and J genes are TRBV12-3 or TRBV12-4 and TRBJ1-2; TRBD1 is a possible D gene (5 bases). There are 14 residues in the CDR3. V was trimmed by 6 bases and J by 7 bases, leaving 18 bases between them. CDR3 sequence (DNA): TGTGCCAGCAGCTTCCTCGTAAGGGGCGGTGGCTACACCTTC. It codes for CASSFLVRGGGYTF.

This clonotype was detected ten times or more. CDR3 in DNA: TGTGCCAGCAGTTACAAAGGCGCCTCCCCGCCCCAGCATTTT. It codes for CASSYKGASPPQHF. V is TRBV6-5 and J is TRBJ1-5, with unresolved D. Germline V gene sequence: CDR1 MNHEY, CDR2 SVGAGI. The CDR3 runs to 14 residues. V lost 2 bases to trimming and J lost 9 bases, with 14 bases between them.

About this clonotype itself: This may come from a read error, since a much larger clone is one base off. The rearrangement joins TRBV7-2 to TRBJ2-6, with 8 positions matching TRBD1. Germline V lookup: CDR1 SGHTA, CDR2 FQGNSA. This CDR3 contains 20 residues. With 2 bases clipped from V and 3 bases from J, the junction kept 15 bases outside the gene matches. The CDR3 loop reads CASSLSNVPGQGYGANVLTF. The CDR3 DNA follows: TGTGCCAGCAGCTTAAGTAATGTTCCTGGACAGGGATATGGGGCCAACGTCCTGACTTTC.

This clonotype was detected a few times. V usage is TRBV5-1 and J usage is TRBJ2-5, with 12 nucleotides matching TRBD2. Germline CDR1 reads SGHRS; CDR2 reads YFSETQ. This CDR3 region has 16 residues. J gave up 5 bases and V 5 bases, and 10 bases lay outside the gene matches. This CDR3 is CASRVLAGGPGETQYF. For the CDR3, the DNA is TGCGCCAGCAGAGTCCTAGCGGGGGGGCCTGGGGAGACCCAGTACTTC.

The chain recombines TRBV4-1 with TRBJ2-7, with 11 bases fitting TRBD2. V was pared by 3 bases and J by 0 bases, with 1 base of the junction left unmatched. Germline V gene data show CDR1 as MGHRA and CDR2 as YSYEKL. This CDR3 has 15 residues. The CDR3 coding sequence is TGCGCCAGCAGCCAGGGACTAGCGGACTCCTACGAGCAGTACTTC. Translating it yields CASSQGLADSYEQYF.

Comment on this clonotype: A read error may account for a junction end that differs from germline. The V and J genes are TRBV7-2 and TRBJ1-4; 8 nucleotides agree with TRBD1. This CDR3 is built from 15 residues. Germline CDR1 SGHTA, CDR2 FQGNSA. Here the CDR3 DNA reads TGTGCCAGCAGCTTAATGGGACAGGTTCTTGAAAAACGGTTTTTT. Its translation is CASSLMGQVLEKRFF.

This clonotype was observed many times. The chain couples TRBV7-2 to TRBJ2-7; maybe TRBD1 (5 bases). The V end was cut by 5 bases, the J end by 3 bases, with 11 bases between. The CDR3 extends over 13 amino acids. Per the germline V gene, CDR1 is SGHTA and CDR2 is FQGNSA. The CDR3 sequence: CASSTLDSYEQYF. The CDR3 region has the DNA TGTGCCAGCAGCACCCTAGACAGCTACGAGCAGTACTTC.